The clone carrying this TCR beta chain has only a few counts. The sample originates from a study of cytomegalovirus exposure and HLA in healthy donors. Trimming shortened V by 0 bases and J by 5 bases, and 5 bases separated the two germline ends. From germline, CDR1 is SGHKS and CDR2 YYEKEE (reference sequence). The CDR3 extends over 12 amino acids. The PCR had 60 Vbeta and 13 Jbeta primers. Sequencing was performed with immunoSEQ multiplex PCR; in TCRdb, only in-frame clones are kept and a portion is missing. The sample carries about 170,000 clones, 62% recorded once. This receptor was taken from a man aged 35-49 years in good health and CMV-seronegative. The sequenced material came from PBMCs. This rearrangement joins TRBV5-5 to TRBJ1-1; D gene uncertain. This CDR3 reads CASSLVATEAFF. As DNA, the CDR3 is TGTGCCAGCAGCTTGGTTGCGACTGAAGCTTTCTTT.